Sequencing of this TCR beta chain was carried out in a study of shared clonotypes between healthy human individuals. Study-wide background: Three plates were used per donor for CD4 naive, three for CD4 memory, two for CD8 naive and one for CD8 memory.

In the authors' workflow: Junction-only immunoSEQ data arrived without quality scores, meaning filtering differed. The data were produced by immunoSEQ multiplex PCR, yet TCRdb's version contains in-frame clones alone and is incomplete. The V and J calls and the clone size are those of that table, but D and trimming were determined from the DNA. The sample yields roughly 2,300,000 clones, 92% seen once. Only a few counts were recorded for this clone. This TCR was sampled from a man between 18 and 29 years old in good health. Some clones in this sample may be carry-over from other donors' samples. The sequenced material came from naive CD4+ T cells from PBMCs. Subset: CD45RA+ positively selected.

The CDR3 loop reads CASPGQGHQPQHF. CDR3 coding DNA: TGTGCCAGCCCTGGACAGGGGCATCAGCCCCAGCATTTT. The V gene is TRBV27, the J gene TRBJ1-5; 9 positions match TRBD1. The CDR3 runs 13 residues. J was trimmed by 5 bases and V by 8 bases; bases with no gene match: 4. The V gene's germline CDR1 is MNHEY and CDR2 SMNVEV (reference sequence).